The 24 T cell receptor beta chains in this list originate from one sample, sequenced in a study of T cell changes during pregnancy in multiple sclerosis. Generated by immunoSEQ multiplex PCR, the TCRdb table keeps only in-frame clones and is missing some. The data contain tens of thousands of clones, roughly 92% of them singletons. Source: peripheral blood, taken in the second trimester of pregnancy. These receptors originate from a female donor with multiple sclerosis, enrolled in a pregnancy study.

CDR3 bases: TGTGCCAGCAGTCCTCACAGGGGGAAAGCTGCTGGGGCCAACGTCCTGACTTTC. This encodes CASSPHRGKAAGANVLTF. The chain couples TRBV27 to TRBJ2-6; TRBD1 matches at 8 bases. The CDR3 spans 18 residues. Germline V gene lookup returns CDR1 MNHEY and CDR2 SMNVEV (reference sequence). With V trimmed by 5 bases and J by 2 bases, 11 bases remained unmatched.

J is TRBJ2-1 and V is TRBV5-4, with TRBD2 matching over 12 bases. CDR3 length equals 15 residues. J lost 9 bases, V lost 5 bases, and 9 bases had no gene match. Germline CDR1 SGHNT, CDR2 YYREEE (reference sequence). DNA for the CDR3: TGTGCCAGCAGTATCGGGACTAGCGGGTTGCTTGAGCAGTTCTTC. Protein: CASSIGTSGLLEQFF.

J is TRBJ2-4 and V is TRBV29-1; 8 bases fit TRBD2. This CDR3 comprises 14 residues. J gave up 0 bases and V 8 bases, and 6 bases lay outside the gene matches. Germline CDR1 SQVTM, CDR2 ANQGSEA. CDR3 amino acids: CSIYGGVAKNIQYF. In DNA, the CDR3 is TGCAGCATTTACGGGGGGGTAGCCAAAAACATTCAGTACTTC.

This chain uses TRBV5-1 with TRBJ1-6, with unresolved D. Germline V gives CDR1 SGHRS, CDR2 YFSETQ. This CDR3 spans 15 amino acids. Deletions cut 1 base from V and 4 bases from J, with 9 bases between. The CDR3 DNA follows: TGCGCCAGCAGCTTGTCCAGTGGTTATAATTCACCCCTCCACTTT. Amino acids: CASSLSSGYNSPLHF.

This rearrangement joins TRBV7-9 to TRBJ1-2, with D possibly being TRBD1 (6 bases). The V end was cut by 4 bases, the J end by 3 bases, with 15 bases between. The length of the CDR3 is 15 residues. CDR1 is SEHNR and CDR2 is FQNEAQ in the germline V gene (reference sequence). The CDR3 DNA reads TGTGCCAGCAGCTACGCTCCAGGGGTCGACTATGGCTACACCTTC. Its protein product is CASSYAPGVDYGYTF.

The chain uses TRBV10-3 and TRBJ2-1; D is possibly TRBD2 (5 bases). Trimming left V 3 bases short and J 2 bases short, with 8 bases between. Germline lookup yields CDR1 ENHRY and CDR2 SYGVKD. The CDR3 runs to 14 residues. The CDR3 region is CAISDRRTYNEQFF. DNA for the CDR3: TGTGCCATCAGTGACAGGAGGACCTACAATGAGCAGTTCTTC.

The rearrangement joins TRBV19 to TRBJ2-1; 12 nucleotides agree with TRBD2. In germline, CDR1 is LNHDA, CDR2 SQIVND (reference sequence). The V and J ends lost 3 bases and 11 bases, in that order; junction bases with no gene match: 8. The CDR3 runs 15 residues. In DNA form, the CDR3 reads TGTGCCAGTAGTATTAACCTAGCGGGAGGGGGTAAGCAGTTCTTC. This sequence encodes CASSINLAGGGKQFF.

The chain uses TRBV28 and TRBJ2-7; the D gene is possibly TRBD2 (6 bases). The CDR3 is 17 amino acids. Germline CDR1 MDHEN, CDR2 SYDVKM. Trimming took 8 bases from V and 0 from J, leaving 23 bases between them. CDR3 nucleotide sequence: TGTGCCAGCTCTCAAGGAGGGTGGAAGCCCCTCTCCTACGAGCAGTACTTC. Encoded protein: CASSQGGWKPLSYEQYF.

The V and J genes are TRBV9 and TRBJ1-2; TRBD1 aligns across 10 bases. V lost 3 bases and J lost 6; bases outside the gene matches: 17. Germline lookup yields CDR1 SGDLS and CDR2 YYNGEE. The CDR3 totals 18 residues. The CDR3 nucleotides are TGTGCCAGCAGCGCCAATGCCGGGACAGGGGCTTTTATACATGGCTACACCTTC. It codes for CASSANAGTGAFIHGYTF. Together with reference TRBV9 and TRBJ1-2, the CDR3 gives the full variable domain: DSGVTQTPKHLITATGQRVTLRCSPRSGDLSVYWYQQSLDQGLQFLIQYYNGEERAKGNILERFSAQQFPDLHSELNLSSLELGDSALYFCASSANAGTGAFIHGYTFGSGTRLTVV.

The V call is TRBV30, the J call TRBJ1-1; D uncertain. V lost 1 base to trimming and J lost 1 base, with 7 bases between them. This CDR3 contains 13 residues. Per germline, CDR1 GTSNPN and CDR2 SVGIG (reference sequence). The CDR3 DNA sequence: TGTGCCTGGAGTGCTCAGTGGAACACTGAAGCTTTCTTT. As protein: CAWSAQWNTEAFF.

V usage is TRBV5-6 and J usage is TRBJ1-1; 8 positions match TRBD1. J lost 0 bases, V lost 3 bases, and 10 bases had no gene match. The CDR3 contains 17 residues. Per the germline V gene, CDR1 is SGHDT and CDR2 is YYEEEE. The CDR3 sequence is CASSSDRGITMNTEAFF. CDR3 bases: TGTGCCAGCAGCTCAGACAGGGGAATAACGATGAACACTGAAGCTTTCTTT.

The chain carries TRBV9 and TRBJ2-1; 8 bases agree with TRBD2. Germline V CDR1 and CDR2: SGDLS, YYNGEE. The CDR3 is 15 amino acids. The V gene end was trimmed by 0 bases and the J gene end by 7 bases; junction bases not matched to a gene: 6. This CDR3 is CASSVDGGAWNEQFF. CDR3 coding DNA: TGTGCCAGCAGCGTAGACGGGGGGGCCTGGAATGAGCAGTTCTTC.

The gene calls are TRBV13 and TRBJ2-7; D is possibly TRBD1 (5 bases). V was clipped by 6 bases and J by 3 bases, with 12 bases between them. Looked up from germline, CDR1 is PRHDT and CDR2 is FYEKMQ (reference sequence). The CDR3 extends over 13 amino acids. Written as DNA, the CDR3 is TGTGCCAGCAGGGGGCTACAGAGCTACGAGCAGTACTTC. Translated: CASRGLQSYEQYF.

This clone was seen a few times. The chain joins TRBV27 to TRBJ1-6; 9 nucleotides line up with TRBD1. Germline V gene sequence: CDR1 MNHEY, CDR2 SMNVEV (reference sequence). V lost 3 bases and J lost 5; bases outside the gene matches: 2. This CDR3 contains 15 residues. CDR3 coding DNA: TGTGCCAGCAGTTTGAGACAGGGGGATAATTCACCCCTCCACTTT. It encodes CASSLRQGDNSPLHF.

The chain recombines TRBV6-1 with TRBJ2-1; no firm D call. Germline CDR1 is MNHNS and CDR2 is SASEGT. Trimming cost V 4 bases and J 9 bases, with 7 bases left between them. This CDR3 comprises 11 residues. The CDR3 DNA reads TGTGCCAGCAGTGGTTTCGGTGAGCAGTTCTTC. Amino acids: CASSGFGEQFF.

V and J are TRBV5-6 and TRBJ2-2; tentatively, D is TRBD1 (6 bases). Germline lookup yields CDR1 SGHDT and CDR2 YYEEEE. The CDR3 has 14 amino acids. V was pared by 0 bases and J by 5 bases, with 8 bases between. The CDR3 is CASSLGQGTGELFF. In DNA, the CDR3 is TGTGCCAGCAGCTTGGGGCAGGGGACCGGGGAGCTGTTTTTT.

This clone was found a few times. The DNA for the CDR3 is TGTGCCAGCAGTCCCGGGACTTCGGAGACCCAGTACTTC. It yields the protein CASSPGTSETQYF. J is TRBJ2-5 and V is TRBV6-4; D is possibly TRBD2 (6 bases). The V gene lost 5 bases and the J gene lost 5 bases, with 12 bases spanning the gap. Per germline, CDR1 MRHNA and CDR2 SNTAGT. This CDR3 contains 13 residues.

The chain recombines TRBV7-3 with TRBJ2-7; TRBD1 matches 8 bases. V trimming: 4 bases; J trimming: 6 bases; junction bases outside the gene matches: 5. Germline V CDR1 and CDR2: SGHTA, FQGTGA. The CDR3 has 13 residues. The CDR3 DNA sequence: TGTGCCAGCAGCTCTTTCCAGGGGGCCGAGCAGTACTTC. The encoded protein is CASSSFQGAEQYF.

This chain links TRBV2 with TRBJ2-2, with TRBD1 matching over 7 bases. The CDR3 has 15 amino acids. Germline V gene data show CDR1 as SNHLY and CDR2 as FYNNEI. The J segment lost 7 bases and the V segment lost 4 bases, leaving 9 bases of the junction unmatched. The chain's CDR3 is CASSADRAGGGELFF. DNA for the CDR3: TGTGCCAGCAGTGCAGACAGGGCTGGGGGCGGGGAGCTGTTTTTT.

This chain links TRBV5-1 with TRBJ2-1; 7 nucleotides line up with TRBD1. Losses at the gene ends were 5 bases for V and 4 bases for J; bases not matched to a gene: 0. This CDR3 is built from 12 residues. Germline V gives CDR1 SGHRS, CDR2 YFSETQ. CDR3 residues: CASRTGYNEQFF. CDR3 coding DNA: TGCGCCAGCAGGACAGGGTACAATGAGCAGTTCTTC.

For the CDR3, the DNA is TGTGCCAGCAGTAGGGGTAGCAATCAGCCCCAGCATTTT. Its translation is CASSRGSNQPQHF. The chain links TRBV6-4 to TRBJ1-5; possible D gene TRBD1, 5 bases. Germline V gene sequence: CDR1 MRHNA, CDR2 SNTAGT. The V gene lost 5 bases and the J gene lost 0 bases, with 5 bases spanning the gap. The CDR3 runs 13 residues.

This chain links TRBV10-3 with TRBJ2-2, with TRBD1 matching over 7 bases. The V gene's germline CDR1 is ENHRY and CDR2 SYGVKD. This CDR3 has 14 residues. V lost 2 bases and J lost 4; bases outside the gene matches: 1. The CDR3: CAISEAGGTGELFF. CDR3 in DNA: TGTGCCATCAGTGAGGCAGGGGGCACCGGGGAGCTGTTTTTT.

V usage is TRBV27 and J usage is TRBJ1-1; 7 bases agree with TRBD1. This CDR3 comprises 18 residues. Germline V gene sequence: CDR1 MNHEY, CDR2 SMNVEV (reference sequence). V shed 0 bases and J 2 bases; nucleotides not matched to a gene: 12. CDR3 amino acids: CASSLSIPGGTLNTEAFF. Here the CDR3 DNA reads TGTGCCAGCAGTTTATCGATTCCAGGGGGGACATTAAACACTGAAGCTTTCTTT.

The chain recombines TRBV30 with TRBJ1-2, with D possibly TRBD1 on 5 matching bases. V was shortened by 0 bases and J by 4 bases, with 12 bases between the two germline ends. This CDR3 is 14 amino acids long. Germline V CDR1 and CDR2: GTSNPN, SVGIG (reference sequence). The CDR3 DNA reads as TGTGCCTGGAGTGTACGAAGGGGTCCCTATGGCTACACCTTC. This encodes CAWSVRRGPYGYTF.